The 4 T cell receptor beta chains below come from one sample, sequenced in a study of shared clonotypes between healthy human individuals. Clones were read by immunoSEQ multiplex PCR, and TCRdb kept only the in-frame ones, dropping some. Found here are roughly 2,000,000 clones, 90% to 95% of them singletons; the top ten hold approximately 1.6%. Naive CD8 cells lacked CD45RO, underwent positive selection for CCR7 and left out terminally differentiated effector memory CD45RA+ cells. Sequencing input: naive CD8+ T cells from PBMCs. Receptors originate from a man between 18 and 35 years old in good health. Some clones in this sample may be carry-over from other donors' samples.

On this clone itself: Other DNA sequences in this specimen translate into the identical CDR3. The chain couples TRBV7-9 to TRBJ2-5; D is unresolved. Germline V gene lookup returns CDR1 SEHNR and CDR2 FQNEAQ (reference sequence). With 5 bases removed from V and 4 bases from J, the gap between germline ends came to 11 bases. The CDR3 consists of 13 residues. This CDR3 is CASSLVGVETQYF. In DNA form, the CDR3 reads TGTGCCAGCAGCCTAGTTGGTGTAGAGACCCAGTACTTC. The whole variable domain, remainder taken from reference TRBV7-9 and TRBJ2-5, is DTGVSQNPRHKITKRGQNVTFRCDPISEHNRLYWYRQTLGQGPEFLTYFQNEAQLEKSRLLSDRFSAERPKGSFSTLEIQRTEQGDSAMYLCASSLVGVETQYFGPGTRLLVL.

The rearrangement uses TRBV5-5 and TRBJ1-5; tentatively, D is TRBD1 (5 bases). CDR3 size: 15 residues. Germline V gene sequence: CDR1 SGHKS, CDR2 YYEKEE (reference sequence). V gave up 4 bases and J gave up 3 bases, with 14 bases separating them. CDR3 region: CASSRGREDNQPQHF. The CDR3 bases are TGTGCCAGCAGCCGCGGCAGGGAGGACAATCAGCCCCAGCATTTT.

This clone has just a few counts. Other DNA sequences within the sample encode an identical CDR3. The chain employs TRBV28 and TRBJ1-2, with D unclear. Germline V gene sequence: CDR1 MDHEN, CDR2 SYDVKM. Trimming removed 5 bases at V and 2 bases at J, with 9 bases between. CDR3 length equals 13 residues. The CDR3: CASSLQRNYGYTF. The DNA of the CDR3 is TGTGCCAGCAGTCTACAGCGAAACTATGGCTACACCTTC.

This clone is a singleton in its sample. J is TRBJ1-1 and V is TRBV25-1; D may be TRBD1 (6 bases). The V gene's germline CDR1 is MGHDK and CDR2 SYGVNS. The CDR3 is 13 amino acids. V was shortened by 3 bases and J by 5 bases, with 10 bases between the two germline ends. The CDR3: CASSEAGVTEAFF. CDR3 coding DNA: TGTGCCAGCAGTGAGGCAGGGGTTACTGAAGCTTTCTTT.